This T cell receptor beta chain comes out of a study of shared clonotypes between healthy human individuals. The V gene end was trimmed by 4 bases and the J gene end by 5 bases; junction bases not matched to a gene: 4. The germline V gene encodes CDR1 LGHNA and CDR2 YNFKEQ. The CDR3 covers 14 residues. Repertoires were generated with immunoSEQ multiplex PCR, while TCRdb's copy carries only in-frame clones and drops some. The data contain under 2.5 million clones, roughly 90% of them seen just once; the ten biggest clones take up 0.37%. Only a few counts were recorded for this clone. This TCR was sampled from a man aged 18 to 35 in good health. Some clones in this sample may be carry-over from other donors' samples. Input material: naive CD4+ T cells from PBMCs. The subset denotes: CD45RA+ positively selected. V gene TRBV4-2 combines with J gene TRBJ2-2; TRBD1 aligns across 7 bases. For the CDR3, the DNA is TGTGCCAGCAGCCCTCCGACAGGGACCGGGGAGCTGTTTTTT. Its translation is CASSPPTGTGELFF.